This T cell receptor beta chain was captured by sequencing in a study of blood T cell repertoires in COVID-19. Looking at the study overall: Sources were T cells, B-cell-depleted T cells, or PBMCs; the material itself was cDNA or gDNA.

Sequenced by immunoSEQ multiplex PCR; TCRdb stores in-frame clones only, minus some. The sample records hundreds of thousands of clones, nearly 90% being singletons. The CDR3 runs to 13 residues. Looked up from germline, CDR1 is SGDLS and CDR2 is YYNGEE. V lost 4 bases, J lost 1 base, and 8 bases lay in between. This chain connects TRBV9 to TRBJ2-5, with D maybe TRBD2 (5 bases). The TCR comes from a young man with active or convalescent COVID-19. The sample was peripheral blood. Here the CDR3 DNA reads TGTGCCAGCAGCTTCCGGGGCCAAGAGACCCAGTACTTC. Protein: CASSFRGQETQYF.